The rows below give T cell receptor beta chains drawn from one sample of a study of blood T cell repertoires in COVID-19. This table comes from immunoSEQ multiplex PCR, and its TCRdb copy is limited to in-frame clones, with some not included. The table lists roughly 320,000 clones, 85% of them singletons. Sample: peripheral blood. All receptors come from a human donor in a cohort sampled during active COVID-19. Both conserved end residues are part of each CDR3. A D gene is named only where the DNA matches it firmly. Clone size is given for some rows only: seen once, a few or many times, or a class if the clone is expanded.

d_call j_call v_call clone_size cdr3_nt cdr3_aa
NA TRBJ2-2 TRBV6-5 once TGTGCCAGCAGTTACTCGAGGGGCGGGGAGGAGCTGTTTTTT CASSYSRGGEELFF
TRBD1 TRBJ2-5 TRBV5-5 NA TGTGCCAGCAGCCAATTCGACAGGGGGACTCAAGAGACCCAGTACTTC CASSQFDRGTQETQYF
TRBD1 TRBJ1-1 TRBV5-1 NA TGCGCCAGCAGACCCGGGACAGGGGTTGGGGAAGCTTTCTTT CASRPGTGVGEAFF
TRBD1 TRBJ1-6 TRBV19 NA TGTGCCAGTAGTATCCGGACAGGGGGCATCGGTAATTCACCCCTCCACTTT CASSIRTGGIGNSPLHF
NA TRBJ1-4 TRBV6-5 NA TGTGCCAGCACCCAGACAGGCTCCCAAGAGGAACTGTTTTTT CASTQTGSQEELFF
NA TRBJ1-1 TRBV14 NA TGTGCCAGCAGCCAAGAAATCGGTGTGGGTGGGGGGGCTTTCTTT CASSQEIGVGGGAFF
TRBD1 TRBJ2-7 TRBV18 NA TGTGCCAGCTCACTCCTCCGGGACAGTTACGAGCAGTACTTC CASSLLRDSYEQYF
NA TRBJ2-4 TRBV7-8 NA TGTGCCAGCAGTTATCCGGGTCGGGACAAAAACATTCAGTACTTC CASSYPGRDKNIQYF
NA TRBJ2-7 TRBV4-1 NA TGCGCCAGCAGCCAAACCGGACAGCCCGGGGACTACGAGCAGTACTTC CASSQTGQPGDYEQYF
TRBD1 TRBJ2-3 TRBV5-1 NA TGCGCCAGCAGGCAAGGACAGGGGGGATATACGCAGTATTTT CASRQGQGGYTQYF
NA TRBJ2-1 TRBV6-2/TRBV6-3 NA TGTGCCAGCAGTGCGGGGGCCCCGGTTGAGTTCTTC CASSAGAPVEFF
TRBD2 TRBJ2-1 TRBV7-3 NA TGTGCCAGCAGTTCTAGCGGGGGGGCCTACAATGAGCAGTTCTTC CASSSSGGAYNEQFF
NA TRBJ2-2 TRBV27 NA TGTGCCAGCAGTTTTACTGACACCGGGGAGCTGTTTTTT CASSFTDTGELFF
TRBD1 TRBJ1-1 TRBV27 NA TGTGCCAGCAGATTCAATGACAGGGCCAACACTGAAGCTTTCTTT CASRFNDRANTEAFF
NA TRBJ2-3 TRBV5-1 NA TGCGCCAGCAGCTTGGCCGAGATCCTCACAGATACGCAGTATTTT CASSLAEILTDTQYF
NA TRBJ2-4 TRBV6-5 NA TGTGCCAGCAGTCCTCGCCGGGAGACCAAAAACATTCAGTACTTC CASSPRRETKNIQYF
TRBD1 TRBJ1-1 TRBV9 NA TGTGCCAGCAGACCTCCTGGGACAGGAAGCATGAACACTGAAGCTTTCTTT CASRPPGTGSMNTEAFF
NA TRBJ2-1 TRBV10-2 NA TGCGCCAGCAGCGAACAGGCCACTGAGCAGTTCTTC CASSEQATEQFF
TRBD1 TRBJ2-7 TRBV27 NA TGTGCCAGCAGTAGGACAGGGGGGAACTACGAGCAGTACTTC CASSRTGGNYEQYF
TRBD1 TRBJ1-1 TRBV11-2 NA TGTGCCAGCAGTCTCACGCAGGGGGCCAACACTGAAGCTTTCTTT CASSLTQGANTEAFF
NA TRBJ1-1 TRBV10-1 NA TGCGCCAGCAGGGCCAAAGGACAGACGAACACTGAAGCTTTCTTT CASRAKGQTNTEAFF
NA TRBJ2-7 TRBV30 NA TGTGCCTGGAGTGTAAACGGGTTTGGTGCCTACGAGCAGTACTTC CAWSVNGFGAYEQYF
TRBD2 TRBJ2-1 TRBV6-5 NA TGTGCCGGGGGGGGAGGGTTGGTGTTCTTC CAGGGGLVFF
NA TRBJ1-1 TRBV19 NA TGTGCCAGTAGTATATCCGGACAGTTTGAAGCTTTCTTT CASSISGQFEAFF
NA TRBJ1-4 TRBV7-2 NA TGTGCCAGCAGCCATACAGCAGAAAAACTGTTTTTT CASSHTAEKLFF
NA TRBJ1-1 TRBV9 NA TGTGCCAGCAGCGGGTCCCGGACTGAGCCGAACACTGAAGCTTTCTTT CASSGSRTEPNTEAFF
NA TRBJ2-5 TRBV21-1 once TGTGCCAGCAGCAAAGTGGGGACTAGCGGGGGGCAAGAGACCCAGTACTTC CASSKVGTSGGQETQYF
TRBD1 TRBJ2-7 TRBV27 NA TGTGCCAGCAGTTTCATGGGACAGTCCTACGAGCAGTACTTC CASSFMGQSYEQYF
NA TRBJ1-4 TRBV7-2 NA TGTGCCAGCAGCCTACAGGGCTTCGGTGAAAAACTGTTTTTT CASSLQGFGEKLFF
NA TRBJ1-5 TRBV3-1/TRBV3-2 NA TGTGCCAGCAGCCAAGATTATGGAGTTGGGGGGGATCAGCCCCAGCATTTT CASSQDYGVGGDQPQHF
TRBD2 TRBJ2-7 TRBV6-4 NA TGTGCCAGCAGTGATCTAGCGGGGGGAAGGGAGCAGTACTTC CASSDLAGGREQYF
NA TRBJ1-3 TRBV6-6 NA TGTGCCAGCAGTCCGGGGGAGAAGCGTGGAAACACCATATATTTT CASSPGEKRGNTIYF
NA TRBJ1-2 TRBV5-8 NA TGTGCCAGCAGCCCAATTCCCGACAGGAGTAACTATGGCTACACCTTC CASSPIPDRSNYGYTF
NA TRBJ1-1 TRBV2 NA TGTGCCAGCAGGCCCACAGAGGGGGCTGAAGCTTTCTTT CASRPTEGAEAFF
NA TRBJ1-5 TRBV19 NA TGTGCCAGTAGTATAGGGCCAGTTAATCAGCCCCAGCATTTT CASSIGPVNQPQHF
NA TRBJ2-6 TRBV30 NA TGTGCCTGGAGTCGGTTCAGGGCAGGGTCTGGGGCCAACGTCCTGACTTTC CAWSRFRAGSGANVLTF
TRBD1 TRBJ1-1 TRBV10-3 NA TGTGCCATCAGTGGGGGGGGACAGGGGAACACTGAAGCTTTCTTT CAISGGGQGNTEAFF
NA TRBJ2-7 TRBV6-5 NA TGTGCCAGCAGTTACGGGTCAGGAGGGACCTACGAGCAGTACTTC CASSYGSGGTYEQYF
TRBD1 TRBJ2-1 TRBV9 NA TGTGCCAGCAGCGCCTTGGACAGGGGAGCCTACAATGAGCAGTTCTTC CASSALDRGAYNEQFF
NA TRBJ1-2 TRBV24-1 NA TGTGCCACCAGTGAATCAGGGGCCTATGGCTACACCTTC CATSESGAYGYTF
NA TRBJ1-6 TRBV7-8 NA TGTGCCAGCAGCTTAAAAGGGGATAATTCACCCCTCCACTTT CASSLKGDNSPLHF